The sequence of this TCR beta chain was determined in a study of neoadjuvant nivolumab and ipilimumab in lung cancer. Whole-study context: The combination arm added day-1 ipilimumab 1 mg/kg to nivolumab 3 mg/kg on days 1, 15, 29. Regarding the study as a whole: Only a single major-pathologic-response sample was available for clonality analysis. Compared with tumor-adjacent uninvolved lung, resected tumors showed greater richness and clonality. Resected-tumor TCR richness correlated positively with pretherapy blood richness.

This clone was recorded only once. Its matching antigen is unknown. This CDR3 is built from 14 residues. Unmatched junction bases numbered 2, after V lost 2 bases and J lost 3 bases. The germline CDR1 and CDR2 sequences are MNHEY and SVGAGI. Profiled with immunoSEQ multiplex PCR; TCRdb holds only in-frame clones, not every one. The sample contains some 4,000 clones, 81% of which appear only once. The TCR comes from an adult with non-small cell lung cancer. Some clones in this sample may be carry-over from other donors' samples. The J gene is TRBJ2-3, the V gene TRBV6-5, with 7 bases that match TRBD1. Sequencing used normal lung tissue adjacent to the tumor, obtained after neoadjuvant nivolumab, alone or with ipilimumab, at or shortly before surgery. CDR3 DNA: TGTGCCAGCAGTTACGTCAGGGGGACAGATACGCAGTATTTT. Residues: CASSYVRGTDTQYF.